This entry features one T cell receptor (beta chain) sequence. Its antigen is unidentified. The germline gives CDR1 KGHDR, CDR2 SFDVKD. Unmatched junction bases numbered 8, after V lost 6 bases and J lost 2 bases. CDR3 length equals 15 residues. Only in-frame clones appear in the TCRdb table, and some are missing; sequencing was by immunoSEQ multiplex PCR. Of roughly 60,000 clones in the sample, approximately 78% are singletons; the top ten hold approximately 24%. The data were taken from a study of vaccination effects on CD4 cells after COVID-19. On the study more broadly: Samples came 142 and 148 days after COVID-19 diagnosis, before vaccination. A density of more than 1.5 million PBMC per well was used; these cells were cultured with 10 IU/ml IL-2 and roughly 10 ug/ml peptides.

Culture lasted about ten days before CD4+ T cell isolation. The authors exchanged half the medium for IL-2 medium on days 3 and 7. Source: CD4+ T cells from PBMCs cultured without peptide, taken before COVID-19 vaccination. The genes are TRBV24-1 and TRBJ2-5; 7 bases agree with TRBD2. The source of this sequence is a human donor who had a prior SARS-CoV-2 infection. The CDR3, as DNA: TGTGCCACCAGTACGGCCCGGGGACTACAAGAGACCCAGTACTTC. Encoded protein: CATSTARGLQETQYF.